The sequence of this T cell receptor (beta chain) was determined in a study of T cells in localized non-small cell lung cancer. Points from the study as a whole: It was uninvolved adjacent lung that showed the highest T cell clonality, exceeding tumor. Longer overall survival associated with higher blood T cell density; shorter survival with higher adjacent-lung clonality.

Data came from immunoSEQ multiplex PCR; TCRdb stores just in-frame clones and leaves some out. The sample shows roughly 38,000 clones, 86% of them seen only once. In regard to this clone: Its antigen remains unidentified.

This CDR3 spans 15 amino acids. Germline V gene lookup returns CDR1 SGHDT and CDR2 YYEEEE. V was shortened by 0 bases and J by 5 bases, with 15 bases between the two germline ends. The rearrangement uses TRBV5-6 and TRBJ2-7; unclear D gene. This sequence was found in a woman aged 18-49 years with stage III lung adenocarcinoma. This sample comprised peripheral blood, obtained before any cancer treatment. The CDR3 bases are TGTGCCAGCAGCTTGGGTCGCAGGTTTGTCGACGAGCAGTACTTC. Protein: CASSLGRRFVDEQYF.